The clone carrying this T cell receptor beta chain was counted a few times. Its antigen is unknown. These data are taken from a study of shared clonotypes between healthy human individuals. At the level of the study: CD8 memory received one plate per donor, CD8 naive two, CD4 memory three and CD4 naive three.

Deep was the level used in running the assay. TCRdb keeps only in-frame clones here, not all; method: immunoSEQ multiplex PCR. The data hold over 2,000,000 clones, with approximately 92% observed a single time. Study findings and constraints: Only blood was sampled; tissue repertoires likely differ.

The CDR3 length is 13 residues. V lost 7 bases and J lost 7, with 14 bases in between. Germline CDR1 and CDR2: MNHEY and SMNVEV (reference sequence). CD45RO negativity and positive selection for CCR7 defined naive CD8 cells, a population that excluded terminally differentiated effector memory CD45RA+ cells. Healthy adults negative for HIV, lacking recent acute infections or vaccinations, served as donors. The gene calls are TRBV27 and TRBJ2-1; D gene uncertain. The sequence was obtained from a young man in good health. Some clones in this sample may be carry-over from other donors' samples. The material sequenced was naive CD8+ T cells from PBMCs. CDR3 DNA: TGTGCCAGCACCCCGGGCAGGTCAAATGAGCAGTTCTTC. This sequence encodes CASTPGRSNEQFF.